Listed below are T cell receptor beta chains from one sample, sequenced in a study of cytomegalovirus exposure and HLA in healthy donors. The repertoire was sequenced with immunoSEQ multiplex PCR; TCRdb's copy has only in-frame clones and lacks some. Here the sample spans 150,000 to 200,000 clones, more than 80% being singletons. Sequences were obtained from PBMCs. Receptor source: a woman in her forties or fifties in good health and CMV-seronegative. Each CDR3 is given with its conserved first and last residue. A D gene is named only where the DNA matches it firmly. Size tells how often a clone was seen (once, few, many) or the class of an expanded clone, and some rows leave it out.

j_call,clone_size,d_call,v_call,cdr3_aa,cdr3_nt
TRBJ2-5,-,TRBD1,TRBV29-1,CSAPTGEETQYF,TGCAGCGCTCCGACAGGGGAAGAGACCCAGTACTTC
TRBJ2-1,-,TRBD2,TRBV6-4,CASSPRGSGRALNEQFF,TGTGCCAGCAGTCCACGCGGTAGCGGGAGGGCCCTCAATGAGCAGTTCTTC
TRBJ2-5,once,TRBD2,TRBV27,CASSSGRGAGETQYF,TGTGCCAGCAGTTCAGGGCGGGGGGCCGGAGAGACCCAGTACTTC
TRBJ1-2,-,-,TRBV19,CASRSTGGNYGYTF,TGTGCCAGTAGGTCCACGGGGGGCAACTATGGCTACACCTTC
TRBJ2-1,-,TRBD1,TRBV7-2,CASTLTGGGGEQFF,TGTGCCAGCACCCTGACAGGGGGTGGAGGTGAGCAGTTCTTC
TRBJ2-7,-,TRBD1,TRBV15,CATSRGTGVRSYEQYF,TGTGCCACCAGCAGGGGGACAGGGGTCCGCTCCTACGAGCAGTACTTC
TRBJ2-1,few,TRBD2,TRBV4-2,CASSQVLAGGYNEQFF,TGTGCCAGCAGCCAGGTACTAGCGGGAGGCTACAATGAGCAGTTCTTC
TRBJ2-3,-,TRBD2,TRBV7-2,CASRLAGFTDTQYF,TGTGCCAGCAGACTAGCGGGGTTCACAGATACGCAGTATTTT
TRBJ1-1,-,-,TRBV18,CASSSTDQNTEAFF,TGTGCCAGCTCATCGACAGATCAGAACACTGAAGCTTTCTTT
TRBJ2-1,-,TRBD2,TRBV7-9,CSSSLPSGGHRGYNEQFF,TGTTCCAGCAGCTTACCTAGCGGGGGACACAGGGGCTACAATGAGCAGTTCTTC
TRBJ1-1,-,-,TRBV28,CASSSLLNEAFF,TGTGCCAGCAGTTCTTTACTGAATGAAGCTTTCTTT
TRBJ2-3,-,TRBD2,TRBV5-5,CASSLASGFGGTQYF,TGTGCCAGCAGCTTGGCTAGCGGTTTCGGAGGTACGCAGTATTTT
TRBJ1-2,-,-,TRBV5-1,CASSLGASKEGYTF,TGCGCCAGCAGCTTGGGGGCCTCCAAGGAAGGCTACACCTTC
TRBJ1-5,-,-,TRBV6-1,CASSEIKKPQHF,TGTGCCAGCAGTGAAATAAAAAAGCCCCAGCATTTT
TRBJ2-2,-,-,TRBV5-5,CASSLEGSGELFF,TGTGCCAGCAGCTTGGAGGGGTCCGGGGAGCTGTTTTTT
TRBJ2-5,-,-,TRBV9,CASSHPDSRETQYF,TGTGCCAGCAGCCACCCCGACAGCCGTGAGACCCAGTACTTC
TRBJ2-7,few,TRBD2,TRBV13,CASSPRGAGGVYEQYF,TGTGCCAGCAGCCCCCGGGGGGCGGGGGGCGTCTACGAGCAGTACTTC
TRBJ2-7,once,TRBD1,TRBV6-1,CASSREALQGYEQYF,TGTGCCAGCAGCCGGGAAGCCTTACAGGGGTACGAGCAGTACTTC
TRBJ2-6,-,-,TRBV30,CAWSIVAGANVLTF,TGTGCCTGGAGTATAGTCGCCGGGGCCAACGTCCTGACTTTC
TRBJ2-1,once,TRBD2,TRBV18,CASSPPNNLAGDSEQFF,TGTGCCAGCTCACCACCGAATAATCTAGCGGGAGATAGTGAGCAGTTCTTC
TRBJ2-4,-,-,TRBV28,CATQGILDIQYF,TGTGCCACCCAGGGGATCTTGGACATTCAGTACTTC
TRBJ1-1,-,-,TRBV7-9,CASSSWTGNTEAFF,TGTGCCAGCAGCTCATGGACTGGAAACACTGAAGCTTTCTTT
TRBJ2-7,-,-,TRBV5-1,CASSFETGFDEQYF,TGCGCCAGCAGCTTCGAGACAGGCTTCGACGAGCAGTACTTC
TRBJ2-3,-,-,TRBV4-2,CASSPEERKEDTQYF,TGTGCCAGCAGCCCGGAGGAGCGGAAGGAAGATACGCAGTATTTT